The subject of this entry is one TCR beta chain. Its antigen is undetermined. These data are taken from a study of regulatory T cells in long-lasting Graves disease. Whole-study results and caveats: Persistent disease exhibited a predilection for TRBV28, TRBJ1-2 and TRBJ2-5.

Library construction for TCR beta used iRepertoire HTBI primers and Arm-PCR of CDR3 regions. Via MiXCR, TCRdb re-called the multiplex PCR reads, giving one row per CDR3 protein. The profile shows roughly 400,000 distinct CDR3 sequences, roughly 17% of them singletons. The CDR3 spans 11 residues. CDR1 and CDR2 (germline): SGHDT, YYEEEE. The V and J ends lost 1 base and 15 bases respectively, with 11 bases between them. Time point reported: newly diagnosed GD, antithyroid drugs for less than 3 months. Making the TCR library involved RNA that had been extracted from PBMCs. In Xi'an, China, an endocrinology department was the source of patients. These data also formed part of another study, on T cells in Graves' hyperthyroidism and ophthalmopathy. That publication notes: Diagnoses were made from clinical symptoms, serum measures (thyroxine and TRAb), thyroid ultrasound and orbital computed tomography. RT-PCR in the first round (using the HTBI primer set) targeted the TCR CDR3.

This chain joins TRBV5-6 and TRBJ2-4; D is possibly TRBD1 or TRBD2 (5 bases each). This specimen consisted of peripheral blood mononuclear cells (PBMCs), obtained at new diagnosis, from a patient treated with antithyroid drugs. This TCR derives from a woman under 30 with Graves disease. The CDR3 DNA is TGTGCCAGCAGCTTGTCGGGACGGACGTACTTC. Encoded protein: CASSLSGRTYF.